The 27 T cell receptor beta chains listed next were all sequenced from one sample in a study of beta chain features in type 1 diabetes. Points from the study as a whole: TCRB CDR3s from Type 1 diabetes patients were moderately but significantly shorter in all four CD4+ subsets.

These receptors' targets are unknown. Sequenced material consisted of expressed TCRB transcripts (all of the isolated RNA was reverse transcribed). Method: immunoSEQ multiplex PCR; TCRdb's copy keeps in-frame clones and lacks some. Of about 650,000 clones listed, around 12% were seen once; the top ten hold 0.095% to 0.15%. Sequencing was done on a sample of naive CD4+ T cells from blood. Receptors originate from a man aged 30 to 39 with type 1 diabetes.

This clone was seen more than once but under ten times. The gene calls are TRBV10-3 and TRBJ2-6; D gene unclear. Germline-derived CDR1 and CDR2 are ENHRY and SYGVKD. This CDR3 comprises 15 residues. Between the trimmed V and J ends, which lost 3 bases and 0 bases, there was a span of 6 bases. The CDR3 reads CAISDGYSGANVLTF. The CDR3 nucleotides are TGTGCCATCAGTGACGGGTACTCTGGGGCCAACGTCCTGACTTTC.

The chain carries TRBV7-8 and TRBJ1-1; D gene unclear. CDR1 SGHVS and CDR2 FQNEAQ come from the germline V gene. Trimming cost V 3 bases and J 0 bases, with 11 bases left between them. This CDR3 has 15 residues. This CDR3 is CASSFAGPLNTEAFF. The CDR3 DNA is TGTGCCAGCAGCTTTGCCGGGCCATTGAACACTGAAGCTTTCTTT.

Only a few counts were recorded for this clone. The chain's CDR3 is CAWSANANQPQHF. DNA of the CDR3: TGTGCCTGGAGTGCAAATGCCAATCAGCCCCAGCATTTT. This chain joins TRBV30 and TRBJ1-5; unclear D gene. Germline assignment: CDR1 GTSNPN and CDR2 SVGIG (reference sequence). The V end lost 1 base, the J end lost 3 bases, and 7 bases lay between the germline ends. The CDR3 sequence is 13 residues long.

V and J are TRBV19 and TRBJ2-3; TRBD2 matches 7 bases. Losses at the gene ends were 5 bases for V and 7 bases for J; bases not matched to a gene: 3. CDR3 size: 12 residues. Germline V lookup: CDR1 LNHDA, CDR2 SQIVND (reference sequence). The CDR3 is CASSLAENTQYF. CDR3 DNA: TGTGCCAGTAGTCTAGCGGAAAATACGCAGTATTTT. Full variable domain (missing parts from reference TRBV19 and TRBJ2-3): DGGITQSPKYLFRKEGQNVTLSCEQNLNHDAMYWYRQDPGQGLRLIYYSQIVNDFQKGDIAEGYSVSREKKESFPLTVTSAQKNPTAFYLCASSLAENTQYFGPGTRLTVL.

A few counts support this clone. The J gene is TRBJ2-6, the V gene TRBV27; tentatively, D is TRBD1 (5 bases). V lost 2 bases to trimming and J lost 2 bases, with 16 bases between them. Germline lookup yields CDR1 MNHEY and CDR2 SMNVEV (reference sequence). The CDR3 consists of 18 residues. CDR3 loop: CASSLRLGRRTGANVLTF. CDR3 nucleotides: TGTGCCAGCAGTTTAAGGTTGGGGCGCAGGACTGGGGCCAACGTCCTGACTTTC.

Details on this clone: The same CDR3 arises from other DNA sequences in this sample as well. The V gene is TRBV7-2, the J gene TRBJ2-3; D gene uncertain. CDR1 SGHTA and CDR2 FQGNSA come from the germline V gene. This CDR3 comprises 13 residues. V shed 6 bases and J shed 0 bases, with 7 bases lying between them. In DNA form, the CDR3 reads TGTGCCAGCAGGCAAACCAGCACAGATACGCAGTATTTT. It encodes CASRQTSTDTQYF. The full variable domain, its missing parts supplied by reference TRBV7-2 and TRBJ2-3, is GAGVSQSPSNKVTEKGKDVELRCDPISGHTALYWYRQSLGQGLEFLIYFQGNSAPDKSGLPSDRFSAERTGGSVSTLTIQRTQQEDSAVYLCASRQTSTDTQYFGPGTRLTVL.

In its sample, this clone was seen a few times. The CDR3 region is CAWNPAAGRSNQPQHF. CDR3 DNA: TGTGCCTGGAATCCAGCTGCAGGGAGGAGCAATCAGCCCCAGCATTTT. The rearrangement links TRBV30 to TRBJ1-5; D perhaps matches TRBD1 (5 bases). Trimming took 4 bases from V and 1 from J, leaving 17 bases between them. Germline assignment: CDR1 GTSNPN and CDR2 SVGIG (reference sequence). This CDR3 region has 16 residues.

V is TRBV19 and J is TRBJ2-2; tentatively, D is TRBD2 (5 bases). Germline V gene lookup returns CDR1 LNHDA and CDR2 SQIVND (reference sequence). The CDR3 has 14 amino acids. Trimming took off 6 bases at V and 1 base at J, with 9 bases between the two ends. The CDR3 nucleotides are TGTGCCAGTAGGCTACGGGGGAACACCGGGGAGCTGTTTTTT. Translated, it gives CASRLRGNTGELFF. The full variable domain, rest sourced from reference TRBV19 and TRBJ2-2, is DGGITQSPKYLFRKEGQNVTLSCEQNLNHDAMYWYRQDPGQGLRLIYYSQIVNDFQKGDIAEGYSVSREKKESFPLTVTSAQKNPTAFYLCASRLRGNTGELFFGEGSRLTVL.

This clone appeared a few times. The chain uses TRBV7-7 and TRBJ2-1, with D unclear. CDR1 and CDR2 from the germline V gene are SSHAT and FNYEAQ (reference sequence). This CDR3 contains 13 residues. V lost 1 base and J lost 3, with 4 bases in between. The CDR3 sequence is CASSLEVYNEQFF. CDR3 coding DNA: TGTGCCAGCAGCTTAGAGGTCTACAATGAGCAGTTCTTC.

This clone has only a few counts. The chain carries TRBV30 and TRBJ2-5; 11 bases align to TRBD1. Looked up from germline, CDR1 is GTSNPN and CDR2 is SVGIG (reference sequence). This CDR3 region has 15 residues. After removal of 3 bases from V and 5 bases from J, the junction contained 8 bases not matched to a gene. CDR3 amino acids: CAWSYGQGAYETQYF. As DNA, the CDR3 is TGTGCCTGGAGCTATGGACAGGGGGCTTACGAGACCCAGTACTTC.

This chain joins TRBV5-6 and TRBJ1-1; 7 bases are shared with TRBD1. Germline CDR1 is SGHDT and CDR2 is YYEEEE. This CDR3 is 17 amino acids long. V trimming: 1 base; J trimming: 4 bases; junction bases outside the gene matches: 13. The DNA of the CDR3 is TGTGCCAGCAGCTTGTGGGGGAAGGACAGGTTGCCCACTGAAGCTTTCTTT. Its protein is CASSLWGKDRLPTEAFF.

This clone has more than one count but fewer than ten. The gene calls are TRBV5-1 and TRBJ2-1; D assignment may be TRBD1 or TRBD2 (5 bases each). Germline-derived CDR1 and CDR2 are SGHRS and YFSETQ. Trimming pared 3 bases from V and 4 bases from J, leaving 14 bases between. This CDR3 comprises 15 residues. The CDR3 DNA is TGCGCCAGCAGCTCTGACCACGGGGCATACAATGAGCAGTTCTTC. This codes for CASSSDHGAYNEQFF.

This chain links TRBV27 with TRBJ1-6; D remains ambiguous. The CDR3 spans 10 residues. Germline CDR1 and CDR2: MNHEY and SMNVEV (reference sequence). V gave up 5 bases and J gave up 10 bases, with 3 bases separating them. The CDR3 loop is CASSGSPLHF. The CDR3 region has the DNA TGTGCCAGCAGTGGGTCACCCCTCCACTTT.

There are a few counts of this clone. This chain uses TRBV11-3 with TRBJ2-1; D remains ambiguous. Per the germline V gene, CDR1 is SGHNT and CDR2 is YENEEA. The germline V and J ends were trimmed by 1 base and 12 bases, with 19 bases remaining between them. The CDR3 consists of 15 residues. This CDR3 reads CASSLGPDRYIRQFF. CDR3 DNA: TGTGCCAGCAGCTTAGGCCCGGACCGATACATCAGGCAGTTCTTC.

The chain couples TRBV7-2 to TRBJ2-7; 7 bases fit TRBD1. This CDR3 is built from 14 residues. V shed 6 bases and J 5 bases; nucleotides not matched to a gene: 10. Germline CDR1 is SGHTA and CDR2 is FQGNSA. CDR3 sequence: CASRSRGQGDEQYF. The CDR3 DNA is TGTGCCAGCAGATCTAGAGGCCAGGGGGACGAGCAGTACTTC.

There are a few counts of this clone. The J gene is TRBJ1-5, the V gene TRBV4-3, with TRBD1 matching over 7 bases. Germline V CDR1 and CDR2: LGHNA, YSLEER. The CDR3 is 15 residues long. V lost 2 bases to trimming and J lost 5 bases; unmatched junction nucleotides: 6. The DNA for the CDR3 is TGCGCCAGCAGCCAAAGTCCCGACAGGGATCAGCCCCAGCATTTT. Its translation: CASSQSPDRDQPQHF.

This clone turned up a few times. V usage is TRBV19 and J usage is TRBJ2-1; tentative D call: TRBD2 (6 bases). The germline CDR1 and CDR2 sequences are LNHDA and SQIVND (reference sequence). CDR3 length: 14 residues. The V end was cut by 3 bases, the J end by 6 bases, with 12 bases between. The CDR3 loop reads CASSMEGSVNEQFF. CDR3 DNA: TGTGCCAGTAGTATGGAGGGCAGTGTCAATGAGCAGTTCTTC. The complete variable domain, with remaining parts taken from reference TRBV19 and TRBJ2-1, reads DGGITQSPKYLFRKEGQNVTLSCEQNLNHDAMYWYRQDPGQGLRLIYYSQIVNDFQKGDIAEGYSVSREKKESFPLTVTSAQKNPTAFYLCASSMEGSVNEQFFGPGTRLTVL.

This clone was seen a few times. This rearrangement joins TRBV7-9 to TRBJ2-2; the match to TRBD1 covers 9 bases. The trim removed 2 bases at V and 6 bases at J, leaving 4 bases unmatched. The germline V gene encodes CDR1 SEHNR and CDR2 FQNEAQ (reference sequence). The length of the CDR3 is 15 residues. The CDR3 reads CASSLTGQGPGELFF. CDR3 sequence (DNA): TGTGCCAGCAGCTTAACGGGACAGGGCCCCGGGGAGCTGTTTTTT.

This clone was seen only a few times. CDR3 in amino acids: CASSEPGQPSSYEQYF. The DNA for the CDR3 is TGTGCCAGCAGTGAACCGGGACAGCCTTCATCCTACGAGCAGTACTTC. V usage is TRBV6-1 and J usage is TRBJ2-7; 7 nucleotides align to TRBD1. This CDR3 region has 16 residues. CDR1 and CDR2 (germline): MNHNS, SASEGT. J was trimmed by 1 base and V by 2 bases; bases with no gene match: 8.

This clone was seen only a few times. The chain couples TRBV5-1 to TRBJ2-1; TRBD1 might be the D (6 bases). The CDR3 extends over 16 amino acids. Germline V CDR1 and CDR2: SGHRS, YFSETQ. Trimming shortened V by 5 bases and J by 0 bases, and 15 bases separated the two germline ends. CDR3 protein: CASRPGVVSSYNEQFF. In nucleotides, the CDR3 is TGCGCCAGCAGACCAGGGGTAGTAAGCTCCTACAATGAGCAGTTCTTC.

The table lists this clone with a few counts. This sample also contains other DNA sequences that code for the same CDR3. This sequence joins TRBV5-4 and TRBJ2-3; D tentatively fits TRBD1 or TRBD2 (5 bases each). Germline values: CDR1 SGHNT, CDR2 YYREEE (reference sequence). Trimming removed 4 bases from V and 2 bases from J, with 8 bases in between. CDR3 length equals 13 residues. CDR3 residues: CASSLGTTDTQYF. CDR3 nucleotide sequence: TGTGCCAGCAGCCTAGGGACCACAGATACGCAGTATTTT.

Remarks on this clone: The same CDR3 can be traced to other DNA sequences in this sample. The rearrangement joins TRBV7-2 to TRBJ2-3; D might be TRBD2 (6 bases). Trimming left V 4 bases short and J 4 bases short, with 6 bases between. This CDR3 is 12 amino acids long. Germline V gives CDR1 SGHTA, CDR2 FQGNSA. The CDR3 bases are TGTGCCAGCAGCTCGGGGGCAGATACGCAGTATTTT. Its protein is CASSSGADTQYF. The full variable domain, with the rest looked up from reference TRBV7-2 and TRBJ2-3, is GAGVSQSPSNKVTEKGKDVELRCDPISGHTALYWYRQSLGQGLEFLIYFQGNSAPDKSGLPSDRFSAERTGGSVSTLTIQRTQQEDSAVYLCASSSGADTQYFGPGTRLTVL.

This sequence joins TRBV11-2 and TRBJ1-4; TRBD1 matches at 10 bases. This CDR3 is built from 13 residues. With V trimmed by 3 bases and J by 12 bases, 4 bases remained unmatched. The germline gives CDR1 SGHAT, CDR2 FQNNGV. CDR3 sequence: CASSFRDRGQLFF. In DNA, the CDR3 is TGTGCCAGCAGCTTCCGGGACAGGGGACAACTGTTTTTT.

The V and J genes are TRBV23-1 and TRBJ2-1; D may be TRBD1 or TRBD2 (6 bases each). TRBV23-1 is placed among ORFs of uncertain function. The ends were cut back, 7 bases at V and 3 bases at J, with 16 bases in the middle. This CDR3 comprises 15 residues. CDR3 nucleotides: TGCGCCAGCAAGGGAACGGGGGCGCGCTACAATGAGCAGTTCTTC. The encoded protein is CASKGTGARYNEQFF.

V usage is TRBV15 and J usage is TRBJ1-3; D remains ambiguous. Deletions cut 0 bases from V and 0 bases from J, with 12 bases between. Per the germline V gene, CDR1 is LNHNV and CDR2 is YYDKDF (reference sequence). This CDR3 region has 17 residues. The CDR3 loop reads CATSREPTLGSGNTIYF. For the CDR3, the DNA is TGTGCCACCAGCAGAGAACCAACTCTCGGCTCTGGAAACACCATATATTTT.

The CDR3 nucleotides are TGTGCCAGCAGCCCCATGACAGGGCCCCTCTCCTACAATGAGCAGTTCTTC. This codes for CASSPMTGPLSYNEQFF. The V gene is TRBV9, the J gene TRBJ2-1; 7 bases match TRBD1. The CDR3 is 17 amino acids. Per germline, CDR1 SGDLS and CDR2 YYNGEE. V gave up 4 bases and J gave up 0 bases; unmatched junction bases: 10. The full variable domain, completed using reference TRBV9 and TRBJ2-1, is DSGVTQTPKHLITATGQRVTLRCSPRSGDLSVYWYQQSLDQGLQFLIQYYNGEERAKGNILERFSAQQFPDLHSELNLSSLELGDSALYFCASSPMTGPLSYNEQFFGPGTRLTVL.

In its sample, this clone was seen a few times. The V call is TRBV7-2, the J call TRBJ2-5; a possible D gene is TRBD1 (6 bases). Trimming stripped 5 bases from V and 5 bases from J, with 12 bases between. The CDR3 length is 13 residues. CDR1 is SGHTA and CDR2 is FQGNSA in the germline V gene. The CDR3, as DNA: TGTGCCAGCAGCACTGGGGGCGGGGAGACCCAGTACTTC. This gives the protein CASSTGGGETQYF.